The 14 T cell receptor beta chains below were found in one sample sequenced in a study of blood T cell repertoires in COVID-19. Repertoires were generated with immunoSEQ multiplex PCR, while TCRdb's copy carries only in-frame clones and drops some. The table lists about 360,000 clones, around nine tenths of them singletons. The sequenced sample consisted of peripheral blood. These receptors were obtained from a human donor in a cohort sampled during active COVID-19.

V usage is TRBV19 and J usage is TRBJ1-2; D is perhaps TRBD1 (5 bases). The CDR3 is 15 residues long. V lost 3 bases to trimming and J lost 6 bases, with 17 bases between them. CDR1 LNHDA and CDR2 SQIVND come from the germline V gene (reference sequence). The CDR3 coding sequence is TGTGCCAGTAGTATCGGGTGGCAGGGATTTGATGGCTACACCTTC. Amino acid sequence: CASSIGWQGFDGYTF. Using reference TRBV19 and TRBJ1-2 for the parts outside the CDR3, the full variable domain is DGGITQSPKYLFRKEGQNVTLSCEQNLNHDAMYWYRQDPGQGLRLIYYSQIVNDFQKGDIAEGYSVSREKKESFPLTVTSAQKNPTAFYLCASSIGWQGFDGYTFGSGTRLTVV.

The genes are TRBV19 and TRBJ2-1, with 9 bases identical to TRBD1. Germline-derived CDR1 and CDR2 are LNHDA and SQIVND (reference sequence). V shed 7 bases, J shed 8 bases, and the junction held 9 bases outside the gene matches. The CDR3 consists of 14 residues. This CDR3 reads CASTYADRGDEQFF. CDR3 bases: TGTGCCAGTACCTATGCGGACAGGGGCGATGAGCAGTTCTTC.

This clone was seen only once. The rearrangement joins TRBV18 to TRBJ2-5; D may be TRBD1 (6 bases). V lost 6 bases and J lost 3, with 14 bases in between. The CDR3 contains 14 residues. The germline V gene encodes CDR1 KGHSH and CDR2 LQKENI. The CDR3: CASSNGQLEETQYF. In nucleotides, the CDR3 is TGTGCCAGCTCCAACGGACAGTTAGAAGAGACCCAGTACTTC.

The gene calls are TRBV21-1 and TRBJ1-5; the DNA was not used to check the table's D call, TRBD1. TRBV21-1 is assigned pseudogene status. CDR3 size: 19 residues. In nucleotides, the CDR3 is TGTGCCAGCAGCATGAAGACAGGGAATATAATAAATAGCAATCAGCCCCAGCATTTT. It is translated as CASSMKTGNIINSNQPQHF.

This rearrangement joins TRBV10-3 to TRBJ1-1; D may be TRBD1 (6 bases). CDR1 is ENHRY and CDR2 is SYGVKD in the germline V gene. Trimming cost V 5 bases and J 1 base, with 17 bases left between them. The CDR3 runs to 16 residues. The CDR3 loop is CAISPARQEPNTEAFF. DNA of the CDR3: TGTGCCATCAGTCCTGCACGACAGGAACCGAACACTGAAGCTTTCTTT.

DNA for the CDR3: TGTGCCAGCAGCTTTAGGACTGACACCGGGGAGCTGTTTTTT. This translates into CASSFRTDTGELFF. The chain has TRBV7-9 and TRBJ2-2, with a weak D call TRBD2 (5 bases). Trimming removed 3 bases from V and 3 bases from J, with 8 bases in between. The length of the CDR3 is 14 residues. Germline V gives CDR1 SEHNR, CDR2 FQNEAQ (reference sequence). Full variable domain (rest looked up from reference TRBV7-9 and TRBJ2-2): DTGVSQNPRHKITKRGQNVTFRCDPISEHNRLYWYRQTLGQGPEFLTYFQNEAQLEKSRLLSDRFSAERPKGSFSTLEIQRTEQGDSAMYLCASSFRTDTGELFFGEGSRLTVL.

This chain joins TRBV19 and TRBJ1-2, with D uncertain. The ends were cut back, 3 bases at V and 4 bases at J, with 24 bases in the middle. Germline V gives CDR1 LNHDA, CDR2 SQIVND (reference sequence). The CDR3 is 18 residues long. Written as DNA, the CDR3 is TGTGCCAGTAGTATTTGGGCACGGTACTCATTTCGGGGCTATGGCTACACCTTC. Amino acids: CASSIWARYSFRGYGYTF.

The chain links TRBV3-1 (or the pseudogene TRBV3-2) to TRBJ2-7, with a possible D match to TRBD1 (5 bases). Germline V gives CDR1 LGHDT, CDR2 YNNKEL (reference sequence). This CDR3 region has 13 residues. V lost 4 bases and J lost 3, with 10 bases in between. The CDR3 is CASSRTPIYEQYF. Here the CDR3 DNA reads TGTGCCAGCAGCCGGACACCGATCTACGAGCAGTACTTC.

The J gene is TRBJ2-2, the V gene TRBV29-1; D not certain. The CDR3 covers 12 residues. The V end lost 8 bases, the J end lost 7 bases, and 14 bases lay between the germline ends. The germline V gene encodes CDR1 SQVTM and CDR2 ANQGSEA. As DNA, the CDR3 is TGCAGCACCCCTGACTCGGGCGGGGAGCTGTTTTTT. Translating it yields CSTPDSGGELFF.

The chain links TRBV4-2 to TRBJ2-5, with 10 bases matching TRBD2. Losses at the gene ends were 4 bases for V and 2 bases for J; bases not matched to a gene: 10. This CDR3 is 17 amino acids long. The germline V gene encodes CDR1 LGHNA and CDR2 YNFKEQ. CDR3 sequence reads: CASSLRPLAGEQETQYF. The CDR3 DNA reads as TGTGCCAGCAGCCTTCGGCCCCTAGCGGGGGAACAAGAGACCCAGTACTTC.

This sequence joins TRBV4-2 and TRBJ2-3, with 8 nucleotides matching TRBD2. Germline V gene lookup returns CDR1 LGHNA and CDR2 YNFKEQ. The CDR3 runs to 17 residues. Trimming at V came to 0 bases and at J to 0 bases, leaving 5 bases not matched to a gene. In DNA form, the CDR3 reads TGTGCCAGCAGCCAAGAAAGGGGGACTAGGAGCACAGATACGCAGTATTTT. Amino acids: CASSQERGTRSTDTQYF.

This chain links TRBV7-2 with TRBJ2-1, with 12 bases matching TRBD2. This CDR3 contains 15 residues. The germline gives CDR1 SGHTA, CDR2 FQGNSA. With 5 bases clipped from V and 7 bases from J, the junction kept 6 bases outside the gene matches. The CDR3 DNA reads as TGTGCCAGCAGCCCACCGGGACTAGCGGGTAATGAGCAGTTCTTC. Its protein product is CASSPPGLAGNEQFF.

The rearrangement uses TRBV19 and TRBJ2-2, with D unresolved. Trimming cost V 5 bases and J 4 bases, with 14 bases left between them. Germline V CDR1 and CDR2: LNHDA, SQIVND (reference sequence). The CDR3 is 15 amino acids. The CDR3 here is CASSYDSPGTGELFF. The CDR3 nucleotides read TGTGCCAGTAGTTATGACTCCCCGGGCACCGGGGAGCTGTTTTTT.

V gene TRBV5-4 combines with J gene TRBJ2-2, with D perhaps TRBD1 (5 bases). Deletions cut 1 base from V and 6 bases from J, with 7 bases between. The germline CDR1 and CDR2 sequences are SGHNT and YYREEE (reference sequence). This CDR3 has 13 residues. As DNA, the CDR3 is TGTGCCAGCAGCTTGAAGGGGCCCGGGGAGCTGTTTTTT. This encodes CASSLKGPGELFF.